Below, one T cell receptor beta chain is given with its context. The record originates from a study of blood T cell repertoires in COVID-19. Data came from immunoSEQ multiplex PCR; TCRdb stores just in-frame clones and leaves some out. The repertoire holds about 200,000 clones, with about nine tenths as singletons. The germline gives CDR1 SQVTM, CDR2 ANQGSEA. Trimming left V 7 bases short and J 0 bases short, with 13 bases between. The CDR3 spans 14 residues. The age range of participants was 18 to 89 years, with residence in about two dozen US areas. This chain joins TRBV29-1 and TRBJ1-3; tentatively, D is TRBD1 (6 bases). This sequence originates from a woman younger than 45 who had recovered from COVID-19. Material for sequencing was PBMCs or T cells enriched from blood (not recorded which). The chain's CDR3 is CSAWEGGSGNTIYF. The CDR3 DNA reads as TGCAGCGCCTGGGAGGGGGGCTCTGGAAACACCATATATTTT.